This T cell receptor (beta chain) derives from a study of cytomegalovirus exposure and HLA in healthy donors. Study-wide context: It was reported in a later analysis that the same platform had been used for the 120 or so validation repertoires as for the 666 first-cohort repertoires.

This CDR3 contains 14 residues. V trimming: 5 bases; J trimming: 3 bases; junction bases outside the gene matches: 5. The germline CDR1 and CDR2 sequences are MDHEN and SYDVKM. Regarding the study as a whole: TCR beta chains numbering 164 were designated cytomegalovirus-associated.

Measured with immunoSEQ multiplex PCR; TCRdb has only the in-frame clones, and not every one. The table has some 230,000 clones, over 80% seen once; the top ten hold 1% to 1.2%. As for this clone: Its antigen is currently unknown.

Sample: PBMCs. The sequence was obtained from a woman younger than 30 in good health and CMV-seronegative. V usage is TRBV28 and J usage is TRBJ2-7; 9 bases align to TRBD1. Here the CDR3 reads CASSPRDRDYEQYF. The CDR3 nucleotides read TGTGCCAGCAGTCCCCGGGACAGGGACTACGAGCAGTACTTC.